These 22 T cell receptor beta chains were sequenced from one sample in a study of shared clonotypes between healthy human individuals. The data were produced by immunoSEQ multiplex PCR, yet TCRdb's version contains in-frame clones alone and is incomplete. Seen here are about 600,000 clones, around three quarters observed once, and the top ten hold about 11%. Sequencing input: PBMCs. These receptors came from a woman aged 40 to 50 in good health. Some clones in this sample may be carry-over from other donors' samples.

This clone was recorded a few times. The chain links TRBV28 to TRBJ2-4; 8 bases map to TRBD2. Trimming took 5 bases from V and 4 from J; bases not matched to a gene: 7. The CDR3 covers 15 residues. Looked up from germline, CDR1 is MDHEN and CDR2 is SYDVKM. The CDR3 DNA is TGTGCCAGCAGTCAAGCGGGAGCGAATAAAAACATTCAGTACTTC. Translated, it gives CASSQAGANKNIQYF.

Remarks on this clone: A much larger clone differs by one base, so this may be a read error. V gene TRBV4-1 combines with J gene TRBJ1-5; D possibly corresponds to TRBD1 (6 bases). CDR3 length equals 17 residues. V lost 3 bases, J lost 3 bases, and 18 bases lay in between. CDR1 and CDR2 from the germline V gene are MGHRA and YSYEKL. DNA of the CDR3: TGCGCCAGCAGCCATCCAACAGGACAGTGGGTCAATCAGCCCCAGCATTTT. Translation: CASSHPTGQWVNQPQHF.

The chain is built from TRBV7-8 and TRBJ2-3, with D maybe TRBD2 (5 bases). Trimming cost V 1 base and J 0 bases, with 14 bases left between them. This CDR3 has 17 residues. From germline, CDR1 is SGHVS and CDR2 FQNEAQ. CDR3 coding DNA: TGTGCCAGCAGCTTAGAGCGGTTTGGCGGGAGCACAGATACGCAGTATTTT. Translating it yields CASSLERFGGSTDTQYF.

The rearrangement uses TRBV9 and TRBJ1-6, with D possibly TRBD1 on 6 matching bases. Trimming removed 4 bases at V and 7 bases at J, with 12 bases between. The V gene's germline CDR1 is SGDLS and CDR2 YYNGEE. CDR3 length equals 14 residues. CDR3 sequence: CASSLTGQNSPLHF. DNA for the CDR3: TGTGCCAGCAGCTTAACAGGGCAGAATTCACCCCTCCACTTT.

V is TRBV5-1 and J is TRBJ1-2, with 8 bases aligning to TRBD1. The V gene end was trimmed by 4 bases and the J gene end by 6 bases; junction bases not matched to a gene: 8. The V gene's germline CDR1 is SGHRS and CDR2 YFSETQ. The CDR3 sequence is 14 residues long. The CDR3 reads CASSLTSGGHGYTF. Written as DNA, the CDR3 is TGCGCCAGCAGCCTCACTTCAGGGGGCCATGGCTACACCTTC.

This clone has a handful of counts. V is TRBV4-2 and J is TRBJ2-2, with 10 positions matching TRBD1. CDR3 size: 17 residues. V trimming: 1 base; J trimming: 3 bases; junction bases outside the gene matches: 5. In germline, CDR1 is LGHNA, CDR2 YNFKEQ. The CDR3 DNA reads TGTGCCAGCAGCCAAGTTGACAGGGGGCCGGACACCGGGGAGCTGTTTTTT. This sequence encodes CASSQVDRGPDTGELFF.

The rearrangement links TRBV28 to TRBJ1-4; 9 nucleotides line up with TRBD1. Per the germline V gene, CDR1 is MDHEN and CDR2 is SYDVKM. Trimming removed 4 bases from V and 3 bases from J; junction bases left unmatched: 6. The CDR3 runs 16 residues. For the CDR3, the DNA is TGTGCCAGCAGTTGGCTGAGGGACAGGGCTAATGAAAAACTGTTTTTT. It codes for CASSWLRDRANEKLFF.

V and J are TRBV5-4 and TRBJ2-1; D unresolved. Germline V lookup: CDR1 SGHNT, CDR2 YYREEE (reference sequence). The CDR3 is made up of 12 amino acids. V lost 1 base and J 7 bases, leaving 6 bases between the germline ends. This chain's CDR3 is CASSLLGNEQFF. In nucleotides, the CDR3 is TGTGCCAGCAGCTTGCTAGGGAATGAGCAGTTCTTC.

This chain joins TRBV2 and TRBJ2-3, with D uncertain. V dropped 8 bases and J dropped 0 bases, with 12 bases sitting between them. CDR1 and CDR2 (germline): SNHLY, FYNNEI. The CDR3 runs 14 residues. The CDR3 spells CASGAAVSTDTQYF. CDR3 in DNA: TGTGCCAGCGGCGCGGCAGTCAGCACAGATACGCAGTATTTT.

Ten or more counts support this clone. The V and J genes are TRBV7-6 and TRBJ2-5, with D hard to call. The CDR3 is 12 amino acids. Trimming removed 1 base at V and 5 bases at J, with 5 bases between. Germline V gene sequence: CDR1 SGHVS, CDR2 FNYEAQ. The CDR3 coding sequence is TGTGCCAGCAGCTTAGATGGTGAGACCCAGTACTTC. Translation gives CASSLDGETQYF.

This clone was counted only a few times. The V and J genes are TRBV7-2 and TRBJ2-4, with D uncertain. CDR1 and CDR2 from the germline V gene are SGHTA and FQGNSA. The length of the CDR3 is 12 residues. V was cut by 8 bases and J by 4 bases, with 9 bases left in between. Here the CDR3 reads CASCSKKNIQYF. The DNA of the CDR3 is TGTGCCAGCTGCAGTAAGAAAAACATTCAGTACTTC.

The chain couples TRBV7-9 to TRBJ2-1; the match to TRBD2 covers 8 bases. V trimming: 5 bases; J trimming: 0 bases; junction bases outside the gene matches: 3. CDR1 is SEHNR and CDR2 is FQNEAQ in the germline V gene (reference sequence). CDR3 length: 15 residues. CDR3: CASSPLAGSYNEQFF. DNA of the CDR3: TGTGCCAGCAGCCCGCTAGCGGGCTCCTACAATGAGCAGTTCTTC. Full variable domain (rest looked up from reference TRBV7-9 and TRBJ2-1): DTGVSQNPRHKITKRGQNVTFRCDPISEHNRLYWYRQTLGQGPEFLTYFQNEAQLEKSRLLSDRFSAERPKGSFSTLEIQRTEQGDSAMYLCASSPLAGSYNEQFFGPGTRLTVL.

The chain joins TRBV5-1 to TRBJ2-5; maybe TRBD1 (6 bases). CDR1 is SGHRS and CDR2 is YFSETQ in the germline V gene. Trimming stripped 4 bases from V and 5 bases from J, with 15 bases between. The CDR3 loop spans 14 amino acids. The CDR3 coding sequence is TGCGCCAGCAGCGCGCAGGGGTCTTGGGAGACCCAGTACTTC. Its protein is CASSAQGSWETQYF.

The CDR3 coding sequence is TGTGCCAGCAGTTACGGACTGGGGGCGGACTATGGCTACACCTTC. Residues: CASSYGLGADYGYTF. This chain connects TRBV6-6 to TRBJ1-2; possibly TRBD1 for D (6 bases). The CDR3 loop spans 15 amino acids. Germline values: CDR1 MNHNY, CDR2 SVGAGI (reference sequence). V gave up 2 bases and J gave up 3 bases, with 13 bases separating them.

The chain links TRBV5-1 to TRBJ2-1; D is unclear. This CDR3 is 12 amino acids long. V was trimmed by 1 base and J by 7 bases, leaving 6 bases between them. Germline CDR1 reads SGHRS; CDR2 reads YFSETQ. This chain's CDR3 is CASSLPPNEQFF. CDR3 DNA sequence: TGCGCCAGCAGCTTGCCCCCTAATGAGCAGTTCTTC.

About this clone: The junction departs from the called germline gene at one end, perhaps through a read error. The gene calls are TRBV28 and TRBJ2-7, with 8 bases aligning to TRBD2. In germline, CDR1 is MDHEN, CDR2 SYDVKM. The CDR3 loop spans 14 amino acids. CDR3 residues: CATSFGLAGYEQYF. For the CDR3, the DNA is TGTGCCACCAGTTTTGGGCTAGCGGGCTACGAGCAGTACTTC.

The chain joins TRBV15 to TRBJ1-4; D is unclear. Germline-derived CDR1 and CDR2 are LNHNV and YYDKDF (reference sequence). The germline V and J ends were trimmed by 5 bases and 8 bases, with 12 bases remaining between them. The CDR3 runs to 13 residues. CDR3: CATSPRVEEKLFF. CDR3 DNA: TGTGCCACCAGCCCAAGGGTAGAGGAAAAACTGTTTTTT.

This sequence joins TRBV19 and TRBJ2-2, with TRBD1 identical over 12 bases. This CDR3 is 17 amino acids long. Germline CDR1 and CDR2: LNHDA and SQIVND (reference sequence). The junction had 12 bases not matched to a gene; V was cut back by 7 bases and J by 6 bases. This CDR3 is CASILTGTGGNSGELFF. The CDR3 region has the DNA TGTGCCAGTATTCTGACCGGGACAGGGGGCAATTCCGGGGAGCTGTTTTTT.

The CDR3 nucleotides read TGTGCCAGCAGTTTCTCCAACGAACGCTACACCTTC. Translating it yields CASSFSNERYTF. The chain uses TRBV25-1 and TRBJ1-2; D is unclear. The V end was cut by 5 bases, the J end by 9 bases, with 13 bases between. The CDR3 is 12 amino acids. Germline V gene sequence: CDR1 MGHDK, CDR2 SYGVNS.

This clone was picked up one time. The chain is built from TRBV28 and TRBJ2-5; 12 bases align to TRBD1. The CDR3 runs 15 residues. Trimming at V came to 6 bases and at J to 5 bases, leaving 7 bases not matched to a gene. CDR1 is MDHEN and CDR2 is SYDVKM in the germline V gene. The CDR3 DNA reads TGTGCCAGCAGGCCCGGGACAGGGGGCCAGGAGACCCAGTACTTC. It is translated as CASRPGTGGQETQYF.

The chain carries TRBV2 and TRBJ1-4, with D maybe TRBD1 (5 bases). Trimming removed 1 base from V and 3 bases from J, with 12 bases in between. Germline V gene lookup returns CDR1 SNHLY and CDR2 FYNNEI. This CDR3 region has 16 residues. CDR3 loop: CASSEGGARSNEKLFF. CDR3 in DNA: TGTGCCAGCAGTGAAGGTGGGGCCCGATCTAATGAAAAACTGTTTTTT.

This clone was counted a few times. The chain carries TRBV2 and TRBJ1-1; 8 bases map to TRBD1. J gave up 10 bases and V 6 bases, and 13 bases lay outside the gene matches. Germline assignment: CDR1 SNHLY and CDR2 FYNNEI. This CDR3 region has 14 residues. CDR3 loop: CASSPQGAPRGAFF. Here the CDR3 DNA reads TGTGCCAGCAGCCCTCAGGGGGCCCCACGAGGAGCTTTCTTT.